This T cell receptor beta chain stems from a study of blood T cell repertoires in COVID-19. Data came from immunoSEQ multiplex PCR; TCRdb stores just in-frame clones and leaves some out. This table holds roughly 89,000 clones, 80% found once. With 4 bases clipped from V and 6 bases from J, the junction kept 10 bases outside the gene matches. CDR3 length: 15 amino acids. Germline CDR1 is SGHNT and CDR2 is YYREEE (reference sequence). The chain has TRBV5-4 and TRBJ1-1; 9 bases align to TRBD1. Sequencing was done on a sample of peripheral blood. The clonotype comes from a woman aged 70-85 years with acute or convalescent COVID-19. CDR3 nucleotides: TGTGCCAGCAGCAGGAGGACAGGGGCCCACGCTGAAGCTTTCTTT. This gives the protein CASSRRTGAHAEAFF.